The 23 T cell receptor beta chains presented below share a single source sample, sequenced in a study of graft-versus-host responses after intestinal transplantation. This table comes from immunoSEQ multiplex PCR, and its TCRdb copy is limited to in-frame clones, with some not included. This sample has tens of thousands of clones, with roughly 89% found just once. The sequences come from PBMCs, collected roughly 95 weeks after intestinal transplant. The receptors were sampled from a human patient who received an intestinal transplant, so some T cells may come from the graft donor.

The genes are TRBV7-2 and TRBJ2-1; TRBD2 agrees at 8 bases. In germline, CDR1 is SGHTA, CDR2 FQGNSA. The ends lost 3 bases at V and 2 bases at J; junction bases unmatched: 6. The CDR3 totals 16 residues. The DNA of the CDR3 is TGTGCCAGCAGCTTTGTATCCGGGGGGGCCTACAATGAGCAGTTCTTC. Amino acids: CASSFVSGGAYNEQFF.

V and J are TRBV7-9 and TRBJ1-2; TRBD1 might be the D (6 bases). The CDR3 has 15 amino acids. CDR1 SEHNR and CDR2 FQNEAQ come from the germline V gene (reference sequence). Trimming pared 5 bases from V and 5 bases from J, leaving 18 bases between. CDR3 amino acids: CASSAQTGTPYGYTF. CDR3 coding DNA: TGTGCCAGCAGCGCCCAAACCGGGACACCGTATGGCTACACCTTC.

The J gene is TRBJ1-2, the V gene TRBV4-1, with unresolved D. The V end lost 1 base, the J end lost 8 bases, and 20 bases lay between the germline ends. Germline V lookup: CDR1 MGHRA, CDR2 YSYEKL. The CDR3 totals 16 residues. The CDR3 sequence is CASSQVAGNRMYGYTF. In DNA form, the CDR3 reads TGCGCCAGCAGCCAAGTTGCGGGGAATCGAATGTACGGCTACACCTTC.

This chain links TRBV7-9 with TRBJ2-2, with 9 positions matching TRBD2. CDR1 is SEHNR, CDR2 FQNEAQ, per germline (reference sequence). The CDR3 consists of 15 residues. The V segment lost 1 base and the J segment 6 bases; nucleotides outside the gene matches: 3. The CDR3 bases are TGTGCCAGCAGCTTAGTGCGGGGGGGCGCCGGGGAGCTGTTTTTT. Its translation is CASSLVRGGAGELFF.

This clone was seen a handful of times. J is TRBJ2-1 and V is TRBV6-4, with D possibly matching TRBD2 (6 bases). V was trimmed by 4 bases and J by 4 bases, leaving 14 bases between them. The germline gives CDR1 MRHNA, CDR2 SNTAGT. This CDR3 region has 15 residues. CDR3: CASSVGGKGYNEQFF. For the CDR3, the DNA is TGTGCCAGCAGTGTTGGAGGGAAGGGTTACAATGAGCAGTTCTTC.

The V gene is TRBV29-1, the J gene TRBJ2-7, with D hard to call. In germline, CDR1 is SQVTM, CDR2 ANQGSEA. V was shortened by 2 bases and J by 7 bases, with 9 bases between the two germline ends. The length of the CDR3 is 11 residues. Written as DNA, the CDR3 is TGCAGCGTTGAATGGATGGGGGAGCAGTACTTC. This encodes CSVEWMGEQYF.

The count of this clone is one. The chain couples TRBV5-1 to TRBJ1-2; 8 nucleotides match TRBD1. This CDR3 comprises 13 residues. With 5 bases clipped from V and 6 bases from J, the junction kept 6 bases outside the gene matches. From germline, CDR1 is SGHRS and CDR2 YFSETQ. The DNA of the CDR3 is TGCGCCAGCAGGGAGGGACAGGCGGATGGCTACACCTTC. Translating it yields CASREGQADGYTF.

CDR3 protein: CASSQVITDTQYF. In DNA form, the CDR3 reads TGCGCCAGCAGCCAAGTAATCACCGATACGCAGTATTTT. The chain joins TRBV4-1 to TRBJ2-3; D not resolved. The CDR3 loop spans 13 amino acids. CDR1 is MGHRA and CDR2 is YSYEKL in the germline V gene. Trimming took 1 base from V and 6 from J, leaving 8 bases between them.

The genes are TRBV4-2 and TRBJ2-3, with 8 nucleotides matching TRBD2. V was pared by 4 bases and J by 1 base, with 4 bases of the junction left unmatched. CDR3 length: 15 amino acids. The V gene's germline CDR1 is LGHNA and CDR2 YNFKEQ. Here the CDR3 reads CASSRPGGGTDTQYF. The CDR3 nucleotides read TGTGCCAGCAGCCGGCCGGGGGGGGGCACAGATACGCAGTATTTT.

This rearrangement joins TRBV7-9 to TRBJ2-5, with D possibly TRBD1 on 5 matching bases. V was trimmed by 5 bases and J by 9 bases, leaving 16 bases between them. The CDR3 length is 13 residues. In germline, CDR1 is SEHNR, CDR2 FQNEAQ (reference sequence). The CDR3 sequence: CASSVGQGLPQYF. CDR3 coding DNA: TGTGCCAGCAGCGTAGGTCAGGGTCTCCCCCAGTACTTC.

This clone is labeled medium-sized. V is TRBV27 and J is TRBJ2-7; D is tentatively TRBD1 or TRBD2 (5 bases each). V lost 5 bases and J lost 6, with 20 bases in between. The CDR3 sequence is 15 residues long. Looked up from germline, CDR1 is MNHEY and CDR2 is SMNVEV (reference sequence). CDR3 sequence reads: CASSPTGPSFSEQYF. CDR3 sequence (DNA): TGTGCCAGCAGTCCCACGGGGCCGAGTTTTAGCGAGCAGTACTTC.

The V and J genes are TRBV27 and TRBJ2-1; D not resolved. The CDR3 has 12 amino acids. Germline V gives CDR1 MNHEY, CDR2 SMNVEV (reference sequence). V was pared by 3 bases and J by 6 bases, with 6 bases between. DNA of the CDR3: TGTGCCAGCAGTTTGGCCGGCAATGAGCAGTTCTTC. Protein: CASSLAGNEQFF.

The chain links TRBV30 to TRBJ1-6, with D hard to call. This CDR3 has 18 amino acids. The germline gives CDR1 GTSNPN, CDR2 SVGIG (reference sequence). Trimming stripped 1 base from V and 0 bases from J, with 16 bases between. CDR3 sequence: CAWSESTRHSSYNSPLHF. The CDR3, as DNA: TGTGCCTGGAGTGAAAGCACCAGGCACAGCTCCTATAATTCACCCCTCCACTTT.

Only one count was recorded for this clone. The chain has TRBV6-5 and TRBJ2-2; D uncertain. From germline, CDR1 is MNHEY and CDR2 SVGAGI. V gave up 5 bases and J gave up 3 bases, with 7 bases separating them. This CDR3 comprises 13 residues. The CDR3 region is CASSDQYTGELFF. The CDR3 nucleotides are TGTGCCAGCAGTGACCAGTACACCGGGGAGCTGTTTTTT.

This chain joins TRBV11-2 and TRBJ1-1; tentative D call: TRBD1 (6 bases). The V gene's germline CDR1 is SGHAT and CDR2 FQNNGV. This CDR3 is built from 13 residues. The V end was cut by 4 bases, the J end by 5 bases, with 11 bases between. The DNA for the CDR3 is TGTGCCAGCAGCTGGGGGCTCAGTACTGAAGCTTTCTTT. Its protein product is CASSWGLSTEAFF.

This chain uses TRBV6-6 with TRBJ1-5; D gene unclear. Germline loops: CDR1 MNHNY, CDR2 SVGAGI (reference sequence). This CDR3 comprises 14 residues. Deletions cut 2 bases from V and 6 bases from J, with 11 bases between. In DNA form, the CDR3 reads TGTGCCAGCAGTTACAGGCAGACTGGTCAGCCCCAGCATTTT. The encoded protein is CASSYRQTGQPQHF.

The chain links TRBV6-1 to TRBJ1-2; 7 positions match TRBD1. The CDR3 is 15 residues long. Looked up from germline, CDR1 is MNHNS and CDR2 is SASEGT. The J segment lost 8 bases and the V segment lost 6 bases, leaving 15 bases of the junction unmatched. This chain's CDR3 is CASSPSATGVGGYTF. In nucleotides, the CDR3 is TGTGCCAGCAGCCCCTCGGCCACAGGGGTTGGCGGCTACACCTTC.

V usage is TRBV4-1 and J usage is TRBJ2-7; weak D call: TRBD2 (5 bases). The germline gives CDR1 MGHRA, CDR2 YSYEKL. The germline V and J ends were trimmed by 4 bases and 3 bases, with 13 bases remaining between them. There are 14 residues in the CDR3. The CDR3 here is CASSRAQGGYEQYF. The CDR3 DNA sequence: TGCGCCAGCAGCCGGGCACAAGGAGGCTACGAGCAGTACTTC.

V is TRBV25-1 and J is TRBJ1-1; D gene uncertain. CDR1 and CDR2 (germline): MGHDK, SYGVNS. This CDR3 is 15 amino acids long. V lost 3 bases and J lost 1, with 12 bases in between. The CDR3 loop reads CASSEAGRANTEAFF. CDR3 in DNA: TGTGCCAGCAGTGAGGCAGGTAGGGCGAACACTGAAGCTTTCTTT.

CDR3 bases: TGTGCCAGCAGCTTGGACAGTTCCTCTGGCTACACCTTC. Translated: CASSLDSSSGYTF. V and J are TRBV5-5 and TRBJ1-2; no reliable D call. The V gene lost 0 bases and the J gene lost 7 bases, with 10 bases spanning the gap. Germline V lookup: CDR1 SGHKS, CDR2 YYEKEE (reference sequence). This CDR3 has 13 residues.

The gene calls are TRBV6-5 and TRBJ1-2; no clear D. Germline assignment: CDR1 MNHEY and CDR2 SVGAGI. Trimming stripped 6 bases from V and 5 bases from J, with 13 bases between. This CDR3 comprises 13 residues. CDR3 sequence: CASRGSGLYGYTF. In nucleotides, the CDR3 is TGTGCCAGCAGGGGGTCCGGCCTATATGGCTACACCTTC.

The gene calls are TRBV28 and TRBJ1-1; tentatively, D is TRBD1 (5 bases). V gave up 3 bases and J gave up 3 bases, with 14 bases separating them. Per germline, CDR1 MDHEN and CDR2 SYDVKM. The length of the CDR3 is 15 residues. For the CDR3, the DNA is TGTGCCAGCAGTTTTATCGCAGGGAAGGACACTGAAGCTTTCTTT. This sequence encodes CASSFIAGKDTEAFF.

V gene TRBV13 combines with J gene TRBJ2-2; 8 bases agree with TRBD1. CDR1 is PRHDT and CDR2 is FYEKMQ in the germline V gene (reference sequence). V gave up 5 bases and J gave up 2 bases; unmatched junction bases: 13. This CDR3 region has 18 residues. CDR3: CASSHPWTDRGNTGELFF. The CDR3 nucleotides read TGTGCCAGCAGCCACCCCTGGACCGACAGGGGCAACACCGGGGAGCTGTTTTTT.